The present T cell receptor beta chain was sequenced within a study of blood T cell repertoires in COVID-19 (dated by TCRdb to about 2020). About the full investigation: Collaborator samples came from the United States, Italy and Spain and covered acute and convalescent phases of COVID-19. The material from the prospective study consisted of cDNA or gDNA derived from T cells, B-cell-depleted T cells, or PBMCs. Subjects who had been exposed to COVID-19, were actively infected with it, or had recovered from it provided the deeply sampled blood TCRbeta repertoires that made up the dataset. The repertoires were released in a freely available public database intended as a resource for research on the immune response to SARS-CoV-2. The sample metadata nearly always contained a de-identified subject ID, COVID-19 status, age in years and sex. HLA class I and class II types, where available, came from metadata supplied by the sample provider rather than from assay-based typing. The samples were drawn from two sources: the first 160 participants of the ongoing ImmuneRACE study, and 1,200 or so subjects contributed by 6 global collaborators. What the authors observed across the whole study: The amount of clinical and demographic metadata varied by source and participant and was provided uncurated.

TCRbeta CDR3 regions were amplified from genomic DNA using the immunoSEQ Assay, a bias-controlled multiplex PCR. The authors' pipeline ran thus. Nucleated cell counts per sample were estimated from amplification of reference gene primers within the assay. To quantify the absolute abundance of each unique TCRbeta CDR3 rearrangement, sequence reads were collapsed and filtered. Productive Simpson clonality was computed per sample as the square root of Simpson's diversity index over productive rearrangements. As stored in TCRdb, this immuneACCESS dataset retains in-frame rearrangements with V and J assigned. A fraction of the clones does not appear; measured against another copy, unresolved V genes explain less than half of the discrepancy, and the remainder lacks a known reason. That table furnishes V, J and clone size, whereas the DNA furnished D and trimming. For this sample there are roughly 230,000 clones; 80% to 85% appear just once. The ten biggest clones cover 3.4% of the sample.

Participants in the prospective study were enrolled through a virtual design, were aged about 18 to 90 years, and lived in about two dozen United States geographic areas. To assign participants to cohorts, the prospective study relied on clinical history that participants themselves reported in a screening survey and a study questionnaire. Recovered participants in ImmuneRACE Cohort 3 were defined as having two consecutive negative NP/OP PCR tests, clearance from a healthcare professional, or resolution of symptoms. In the prospective study, whole blood, serum and a nasopharyngeal or oropharyngeal swab were collected from each participant by mobile phlebotomists. Additional blood draws and questionnaires over an approximately 2-month period could optionally be provided by prospective study participants. Before DNA extraction, prospective study blood samples were shipped either frozen or at room temperature.

Note on this clone: Which antigen it targets is not known. Per-nucleotide qualities are absent, and no much larger clonotype sits a single base away.

CDR1 and CDR2, per the germline V gene, are MNHEY and SVGEGT. V and J lose 2 bases and 6 bases, and a span of 16 bases separates them. The cysteine opens and the phenylalanine closes a CDR3 of 15 amino acids. Of all the DNA, just the CDR3 is kept, 45 bases in frame from base 1. The sample was PBMCs or T cells enriched from blood (not recorded which). This chain joins TRBV6-2 or TRBV6-3 to TRBJ1-1; the best D guess is TRBD1, with 6 bases matching. This TCR came from a man in his forties or fifties who had recovered from COVID-19. The encoded CDR3 is CASSYHGRGAPEAFF. The DNA reads as follows: TGTGCCAGCAGTTACCACGGACGGGGGGCGCCTGAAGCTTTCTTT.